The 26 T cell receptor beta chains listed next were all sequenced from one sample in a study of blood T cell repertoires in COVID-19 (dated by TCRdb to 2020 to 2022). Library preparation used the immunoSEQ multiplex PCR assay. TCRdb's version of the immuneACCESS table is confined to in-frame rearrangements and falls short of the full clone set. An unresolved V gene accounts for under half of the shortfall where checked; the remainder is of unknown origin. Within this sample are some 97,000 clones, with roughly 90% of them counted one time only. The ten largest clones capture about 6% of the sample. Sequences were obtained from peripheral blood. Every receptor here comes from a woman aged 55-75 years with acute or convalescent COVID-19.

The gene calls are TRBV19 and TRBJ1-5, with D possibly TRBD1 on 6 matching bases. The V and J ends lost 7 bases and 2 bases respectively, with 15 bases between them. CDR1 LNHDA and CDR2 SQIVND come from the germline V gene (reference sequence). This CDR3 is 15 amino acids long. The CDR3 loop is CASTKQGMGNQPQHF. In nucleotides, the CDR3 is TGTGCCAGTACCAAGCAGGGGATGGGCAATCAGCCCCAGCATTTT.

This clone occurred once. The gene calls are TRBV3-1 (or the pseudogene TRBV3-2) and TRBJ1-2; 7 nucleotides agree with TRBD1. CDR1 LGHDT and CDR2 YNNKEL come from the germline V gene (reference sequence). This CDR3 spans 13 amino acids. Trimming removed 7 bases from V and 7 bases from J; junction bases left unmatched: 9. CDR3 DNA sequence: TGTGCCAGCACGCCCTTACAGGGGTCTGGCTACACCTTC. Translated: CASTPLQGSGYTF.

The chain has TRBV28 and TRBJ2-5; possible D gene TRBD2, 6 bases. With 5 bases removed from V and 5 bases from J, the gap between germline ends came to 21 bases. There are 16 residues in the CDR3. Germline V gives CDR1 MDHEN, CDR2 SYDVKM. The CDR3 sequence: CASSGEEGRRRETQYF. As DNA, the CDR3 is TGTGCCAGCAGTGGAGAGGAGGGTCGGCGTCGGGAGACCCAGTACTTC. Looking up the rest from reference TRBV28 and TRBJ2-5 gives the full variable domain: DVKVTQSSRYLVKRTGEKVFLECVQDMDHENMFWYRQDPGLGLRLIYFSYDVKMKEKGDIPEGYSVSREKKERFSLILESASTNQTSMYLCASSGEEGRRRETQYFGPGTRLLVL.

J is TRBJ2-3 and V is TRBV5-6; 7 bases fit TRBD2. The V gene's germline CDR1 is SGHDT and CDR2 YYEEEE. V gave up 0 bases and J gave up 1 base; unmatched junction bases: 2. The length of the CDR3 is 15 residues. This chain's CDR3 is CASSLGGRGTDTQYF. Here the CDR3 DNA reads TGTGCCAGCAGCTTGGGTGGGAGGGGCACAGATACGCAGTATTTT. The full variable domain, rest sourced from reference TRBV5-6 and TRBJ2-3, is DAGVTQSPTHLIKTRGQQVTLRCSPKSGHDTVSWYQQALGQGPQFIFQYYEEEERQRGNFPDRFSGHQFPNYSSELNVNALLLGDSALYLCASSLGGRGTDTQYFGPGTRLTVL.

The J gene is TRBJ2-3, the V gene TRBV27; 11 nucleotides match TRBD2. This CDR3 is built from 15 residues. Trimming took 4 bases from V and 5 from J; bases not matched to a gene: 5. The germline gives CDR1 MNHEY, CDR2 SMNVEV (reference sequence). The CDR3 loop reads CASSSPSGRLDTQYF. The DNA for the CDR3 is TGTGCCAGCAGTTCCCCTAGCGGGAGGTTAGATACGCAGTATTTT.

The chain recombines TRBV15 with TRBJ1-2; TRBD1 is a possible D gene (6 bases). The CDR3 contains 16 residues. V was trimmed by 0 bases and J by 3 bases, leaving 14 bases between them. Germline CDR1 is LNHNV and CDR2 is YYDKDF (reference sequence). Here the CDR3 DNA reads TGTGCCACCAGCAGAGATATTATGGGGGCTGACTATGGCTACACCTTC. Amino acid sequence: CATSRDIMGADYGYTF.

The rearrangement uses TRBV7-3 and TRBJ1-1; D may be TRBD1 (5 bases). V lost 5 bases to trimming and J lost 4 bases, with 17 bases between them. Per the germline V gene, CDR1 is SGHTA and CDR2 is FQGTGA. The CDR3 spans 15 residues. The CDR3 region has the DNA TGTGCCAGCAGCCCCGTCCCAGGGAGGGGCACTGAAGCTTTCTTT. Translated: CASSPVPGRGTEAFF.

The chain employs TRBV21-1 and TRBJ2-1; the table assigns TRBD1, which was not confirmed against the DNA. TRBV21-1 counts as a pseudogene. The CDR3 spans 18 residues. CDR3 in amino acids: CASSKVQITGYPYNEQFF. The CDR3 nucleotides read TGTGCCAGCAGCAAAGTTCAGATTACAGGGTACCCTTACAATGAGCAGTTCTTC.

V and J are TRBV11-2 and TRBJ2-1; 8 nucleotides match TRBD1. The CDR3 consists of 15 residues. The trim removed 2 bases at V and 9 bases at J, leaving 9 bases unmatched. The germline CDR1 and CDR2 sequences are SGHAT and FQNNGV. CDR3 region: CASSLLAPGGGEQFF. The CDR3 DNA reads as TGTGCCAGCAGCTTATTAGCCCCAGGGGGCGGTGAGCAGTTCTTC. The whole variable domain, remainder taken from reference TRBV11-2 and TRBJ2-1, is EAGVAQSPRYKIIEKRQSVAFWCNPISGHATLYWYQQILGQGPKLLIQFQNNGVVDDSQLPKDRFSAERLKGVDSTLKIQPAKLEDSAVYLCASSLLAPGGGEQFFGPGTRLTVL.

The J gene is TRBJ2-3, the V gene TRBV11-3, with TRBD2 matching 11 bases. V lost 6 bases, J lost 14 bases, and 10 bases stayed unmatched. The germline CDR1 and CDR2 sequences are SGHNT and YENEEA. There are 13 residues in the CDR3. In DNA form, the CDR3 reads TGTGCCAGCAGTCCTCATACTAGCGGGAGTTGGTATTTT. It is translated as CASSPHTSGSWYF.

CDR3 sequence (DNA): TGTGCCAGCTCAAGACAGGGGACCACCGGGGAGCTGTTTTTT. It yields the protein CASSRQGTTGELFF. V and J are TRBV18 and TRBJ2-2; TRBD1 aligns across 8 bases. Per the germline V gene, CDR1 is KGHSH and CDR2 is LQKENI. The CDR3 has 14 residues. V dropped 5 bases and J dropped 4; count of bases not matched to a gene: 3.

V and J are TRBV6-5 and TRBJ1-1, with 7 nucleotides matching TRBD1. The CDR3 consists of 14 residues. Germline V lookup: CDR1 MNHEY, CDR2 SVGAGI. The trim removed 3 bases at V and 5 bases at J, leaving 6 bases unmatched. CDR3 protein: CASSYQGGTTEAFF. The CDR3 nucleotides are TGTGCCAGCAGTTATCAGGGGGGCACTACTGAAGCTTTCTTT.

This clone was found a few times. The V and J genes are TRBV6-1 and TRBJ1-5, with D uncertain. CDR3 length: 17 amino acids. Trimming removed 1 base from V and 6 bases from J, with 19 bases in between. Germline CDR1 is MNHNS and CDR2 is SASEGT. The CDR3 DNA sequence: TGTGCCAGCAGTGAAGGAATGGGAGGACCCCGGGGTCAGCCCCAGCATTTT. It specifies CASSEGMGGPRGQPQHF.

V and J are TRBV25-1 and TRBJ1-2, with 7 bases lining up with TRBD1. CDR3 length: 16 amino acids. Germline loops: CDR1 MGHDK, CDR2 SYGVNS. The V gene end was trimmed by 4 bases and the J gene end by 5 bases; junction bases not matched to a gene: 13. The DNA of the CDR3 is TGTGCCAGCAGTGGCGATCTCCAGAACAGGGGTTATGGCTACACCTTC. It encodes CASSGDLQNRGYGYTF.

The chain is built from TRBV19 and TRBJ1-2, with 8 positions matching TRBD1. CDR1 is LNHDA, CDR2 SQIVND, per germline (reference sequence). The CDR3 length is 16 residues. The J segment lost 1 base and the V segment lost 4 bases, leaving 8 bases of the junction unmatched. The CDR3 here is CASSKSTGALNYGYTF. The CDR3, as DNA: TGTGCCAGTAGTAAGTCGACAGGGGCACTTAACTATGGCTACACCTTC.

This clone turned up a few times. Other nucleotide sequences in the sample specify the same CDR3. The J gene is TRBJ2-7, the V gene TRBV3-1 (or the pseudogene TRBV3-2), with D perhaps matching TRBD2 (6 bases). Germline V gives CDR1 LGHDT, CDR2 YNNKEL (reference sequence). V lost 3 bases to trimming and J lost 4 bases, with 7 bases between them. This CDR3 is built from 12 residues. CDR3 in amino acids: CASSQGGYEQYF. CDR3 nucleotide sequence: TGTGCCAGCAGCCAGGGGGGTTACGAGCAGTACTTC.

The chain carries TRBV11-2 and TRBJ1-4; 9 positions match TRBD1. Germline trimming cut 7 bases from V and 4 bases from J; bases unmatched to any gene: 4. The germline V gene has CDR1 SGHAT and CDR2 FQNNGV. This CDR3 has 14 amino acids. CDR3 amino acids: CASTKDRGNEKLFF. CDR3 bases: TGTGCCAGCACCAAGGACAGGGGTAATGAAAAACTGTTTTTT. Supplemented by reference TRBV11-2 and TRBJ1-4, the full variable domain reads EAGVAQSPRYKIIEKRQSVAFWCNPISGHATLYWYQQILGQGPKLLIQFQNNGVVDDSQLPKDRFSAERLKGVDSTLKIQPAKLEDSAVYLCASTKDRGNEKLFFGSGTQLSVL.

The rearrangement uses TRBV5-4 and TRBJ2-5, with 9 positions matching TRBD2. CDR3 length equals 14 residues. Germline V gene sequence: CDR1 SGHNT, CDR2 YYREEE (reference sequence). With 4 bases clipped from V and 1 base from J, the junction kept 2 bases outside the gene matches. This CDR3 reads CASSPGLAQETQYF. The DNA of the CDR3 is TGTGCCAGCAGCCCGGGACTAGCCCAAGAGACCCAGTACTTC.

The gene calls are TRBV4-1 and TRBJ2-1; D ambiguous. The CDR3 has 15 amino acids. V was cut by 0 bases and J by 5 bases, with 11 bases left in between. The germline V gene encodes CDR1 MGHRA and CDR2 YSYEKL. For the CDR3, the DNA is TGCGCCAGCAGCCAAGAAGGAAAGAGGAACAATGAGCAGTTCTTC. Amino acids: CASSQEGKRNNEQFF.

This clone was detected once. This chain uses TRBV10-3 with TRBJ2-5, with 15 positions matching TRBD2. CDR3 length equals 15 residues. The ends lost 6 bases at V and 5 bases at J; junction bases unmatched: 4. Germline V gives CDR1 ENHRY, CDR2 SYGVKD. CDR3 residues: CAISRGLAGGETQYF. The CDR3 coding sequence is TGTGCCATCAGCCGTGGACTAGCGGGAGGGGAGACCCAGTACTTC.

This chain uses TRBV3-1 (or the pseudogene TRBV3-2) with TRBJ2-1; 9 nucleotides align to TRBD2. The V gene's germline CDR1 is LGHDT and CDR2 YNNKEL (reference sequence). The CDR3 runs to 15 residues. Unmatched junction bases numbered 6, after V lost 1 base and J lost 8 bases. The CDR3 sequence is CASSQGLAGIHEQFF. The CDR3 DNA follows: TGTGCCAGCAGCCAAGGGCTAGCGGGGATCCATGAGCAGTTCTTC.

V is TRBV2 and J is TRBJ1-1; 7 bases map to TRBD1. Germline trimming cut 6 bases from V and 11 bases from J; bases unmatched to any gene: 9. The germline CDR1 and CDR2 sequences are SNHLY and FYNNEI. The CDR3 totals 12 residues. The CDR3 region is CASSGQALTAFF. The CDR3, as DNA: TGTGCCAGCAGCGGACAGGCTCTAACGGCTTTCTTT. The variable domain in full, with the rest retrieved from reference TRBV2 and TRBJ1-1, is EPEVTQTPSHQVTQMGQEVILRCVPISNHLYFYWYRQILGQKVEFLVSFYNNEISEKSEIFDDQFSVERPDGSNFTLKIRSTKLEDSAMYFCASSGQALTAFFGQGTRLTVV.

V gene TRBV2 combines with J gene TRBJ1-2; D is uncertain. This CDR3 has 12 residues. Germline loops: CDR1 SNHLY, CDR2 FYNNEI. Trimming took 3 bases from V and 6 from J, leaving 8 bases between them. Written as DNA, the CDR3 is TGTGCCAGCAGTGATTGGGCAAATGGCTACACCTTC. Translating gives CASSDWANGYTF.

The V and J genes are TRBV6-5 and TRBJ1-5, with D unclear. Looked up from germline, CDR1 is MNHEY and CDR2 is SVGAGI. The CDR3 length is 14 residues. V shed 10 bases and J shed 0 bases, with 13 bases lying between them. CDR3 sequence reads: CATLLSNSNQPQHF. The CDR3, as DNA: TGTGCCACCCTACTGTCCAATAGCAATCAGCCCCAGCATTTT.

J is TRBJ2-5 and V is TRBV27; TRBD2 agrees at 12 bases. The CDR3 extends over 18 amino acids. Germline V gives CDR1 MNHEY, CDR2 SMNVEV (reference sequence). The J segment lost 4 bases and the V segment lost 6 bases, leaving 15 bases of the junction unmatched. The DNA for the CDR3 is TGTGCCAGCAGCCCCACACGATTGACTAGCGGGAGAGGAGAGACCCAGTACTTC. Residues: CASSPTRLTSGRGETQYF.

J is TRBJ1-4 and V is TRBV19; no clear D gene. Trimming cost V 6 bases and J 3 bases, with 17 bases left between them. The CDR3 loop spans 16 amino acids. Germline CDR1 and CDR2: LNHDA and SQIVND (reference sequence). CDR3 amino acids: CASRPAHHLANEKLFF. For the CDR3, the DNA is TGTGCCAGTAGACCCGCACACCACCTGGCTAATGAAAAACTGTTTTTT.